This TCR beta chain was obtained from a study of Graves' ophthalmopathy and Graves' hyperthyroidism (dated by TCRdb to 2017 to 2018). Concerning the study at large: Stable hyperthyroidism was defined as no progression to ophthalmopathy within 18 months of follow-up. The study used signatures of the TCR beta repertoire to tell Graves' ophthalmopathy apart from Graves' hyperthyroidism and to predict which patients would progress to ophthalmopathy. In total, some 140 blood samples were TCR-sequenced: 43 ophthalmopathy, some 72 hyperthyroidism and 17 hyperthyroidism-to-ophthalmopathy patients. A discovery set of about 99 patients (approximately 45 ophthalmopathy, some 58 stable hyperthyroidism) was enrolled to explore V-J signatures distinguishing ophthalmopathy from hyperthyroidism. An independent validation cohort comprised some 19 hyperthyroidism patients and 15 to 17 patients who later progressed from hyperthyroidism to ophthalmopathy. In more than five hyperthyroidism patients, T-cell repertoires of thyroid tissue and blood were compared. Following sample collection, hyperthyroidism patients were given methimazole at a starting dose of 30 mg daily, and ophthalmopathy patients were given high-dose intravenous methylprednisolone.

What the study reported, not specific to this receptor: No statistical method was used to set the sample size in advance, and the investigators knew which group each participant was assigned to. In validation, the model predicted ophthalmopathy progression with more than 70% sensitivity and about 77% specificity; some 13 predicted patients were CT-confirmed with GO in a median of about 6.2 months. Among expanded thyroid clonotypes with frequency above 0.001, most also showed up in blood, which suggests that blood repertoires may reflect the thyroid immune response. In cross-validation, the 13-signature model distinguished ophthalmopathy from stable hyperthyroidism with roughly 90% sensitivity and approximately 81% specificity, and in the test set the corresponding values were approximately 80% and 68%.

In the germline V gene, CDR1 corresponds to SNHLY and CDR2 to FYNNEI. Deletion took 7 bases off V and 5 bases off J, with a span of 14 bases between the germline ends. Taken from cysteine to phenylalanine, the CDR3 has 13 residues. The DNA shown is the 39-base CDR3, in frame from base 1. This clonotype was detected many times. Its antigen specificity is not known. Base-call qualities are not available, and no considerably larger clone is one nucleotide away. Hyperthyroidism patients were newly diagnosed, were aged 18 to 65 years, and had a disease duration under 2 months. Anyone with other autoimmune diseases, uncontrolled infections, pregnancy or lactation was excluded from the study. Clinical symptoms, serum thyroxine, TRAb, thyroid ultrasound and orbital computed tomography formed the basis of the diagnosis. Trizol reagent was used to extract the total RNA, and its quality was then checked on an Agilent 2100 Bioanalyzer.

For repertoire sequencing, the TCR beta CDR3 regions were amplified from RNA transcripts. A first-round RT-PCR used HTBI primers with the Qiagen OneStep RT-PCR kit, followed by a second-round multiplex PCR, size selection and purification. Sequencing of the libraries was carried out on an Illumina HiSeq2000 in paired-end mode with 100 bp reads. For the original study's pipeline: SOAPnuke was used to process the reads, throwing out any read that had adapters, had uncalled bases, had a mean Phred below 15, or lacked an exact constant-primer or identifier match. High-quality paired reads were merged with COPE v1.2.5. Each unique nucleotide sequence was treated as a clonotype, and MiTCR v1.1 was used to align the clonotypes to the IMGT TRB V, D and J references. The analysis was limited to V-J combinations with a frequency above 0.0001, which together covered just over 98% of the repertoires. For each V-J combination, a TCR clonal expansion and chaos score was defined as F50 clonal expansion divided by the chaos observed in the TCRdist matrix. Features were reduced by Welch's t-statistics and random forest to over 10 V-J combinations, which fed a naive Bayes classifier. Thyroid-blood repertoire similarity was quantified with the Morisita-Horn index. The public reads were run again by TCRdb, first through fastp at Q25 and then through MiXCR, and only productive beta chains were kept. Rows are combined by CDR3 protein, so each entry shows the most common genes and DNA. None of the V and J calls come from the authors' own analysis; TCRdb made them. The sample table holds about 590,000 distinct CDR3 sequences, of which about 35% were seen once. The top ten hold about 4.2% of the sample.

What was sequenced was peripheral blood or thyroid tissue (not recorded which). The clonotype was recovered from an adult man with Graves' hyperthyroidism. The chain joins TRBV2 to TRBJ2-5; no D segment can be confidently identified. The nucleotide sequence is given as TGTGCCAGCACCTCCCCCCCTCGGGAGACCCAGTACTTC. The translation is CASTSPPRETQYF.